A single T cell receptor (beta chain) is shown here with its context. It has no known antigen specificity. Base qualities were left out, and no much larger clone turns up one base away. The data derive from a study of T cell repertoires in cytomegalovirus infection (dated by TCRdb to the late 2010s). About the full investigation: Peptide stimulations targeted recently identified HLA-C-restricted CMV epitopes, whose presentation resists viral immunomodulation, together with well-studied HLA-B-restricted epitopes. Donor HLA type was relevant to the analysis, as public TCR beta signatures indicated carriage of CMV infection together with the matching HLA type.

Overall study outcomes, separate from this receptor: The ex vivo response was dominated by HLA-C-restricted CMV-specific TCR beta clonotypes, which also provided the single most frequent clonotype in two of eight donors. Cumulative frequency of public TCR beta family members discriminated carriers of CMV infection plus the relevant HLA type in this cohort and an independent approximately 400-donor cohort.

TCRdb shows the sequencer as Illumina HiSeq 1500. In TCRdb, the public reads were trimmed at Q25 with fastp and aligned with MiXCR, with productive beta chains retained. Every CDR3 protein is listed once, alongside the most common genes and DNA of its rows. Within this sample are 380,000 or so distinct CDR3 sequences, with about 35% of them counted one time only. About 14% of the sample comes from the top ten. The treatment or condition label here, explained by the study, means: in vitro stimulation with specific CMV peptide epitopes to enrich CMV-specific T cells. The cysteine opens and the phenylalanine closes a CDR3 of 12 amino acids. Of all the DNA, just the CDR3 is kept, 36 bases in frame from base 1. After removal of 8 bases from V and 11 bases from J, the junction retains 12 bases not matched to a gene.

In this chain, TRBV5-3 is recombined with TRBJ1-1, with 7 bases aligning to TRBD1. TRBV5-3 is flagged as an ORF with uncertain function. The clonotype was recovered from a human donor in good health (CMV status not recorded). Some clones in this sample may be carry-over from other donors' samples. The sample consisted of cultured PBMCs, taken from culture after CMV antigen stimulation. The DNA is TGTGCCAGCAGAGACAGGGACCCTCGGGCTTTCTTT. The translation is CASRDRDPRAFF.